This T cell receptor (beta chain) derives from a study of neurological immune-mediated disorders. General study findings and limits: HTLV-1-associated myelopathy had the most TCR clonal expansion, while multiple sclerosis had the least, a level that fell below healthy controls. Across subjects, no CDR3 amino acid sequence appeared in expanded clones of more than one subject, a finding that suggested private repertoires in all groups.

The V gene lost 0 bases and the J gene lost 2 bases, with 12 bases spanning the gap. The germline gives CDR1 DFQATT, CDR2 SNEGSKA (reference sequence). The CDR3 totals 15 residues. The method for making cDNA was 5'RACE, and it used 10-nucleotide random UMIs. TCRdb processed the 5' RACE reads anew with MiXCR; each CDR3 protein has one entry. The sample has 28,000 or so distinct CDR3 sequences, 21% seen once; the top ten hold under 20%. Unsorted libraries were generated from 2 million PBMCs held at -80 degrees C. A remark on this clonotype: Its specificity is not known.

The sequencing input was PBMCs. The sequence was obtained from a woman in her sixties or seventies in good health. J is TRBJ2-3 and V is TRBV20-1; no clear D gene. CDR3 DNA sequence: TGCAGTGCTAGAGATCAAGGCAGCCCCACAGATACGCAGTATTTT. Translated: CSARDQGSPTDTQYF.